This is a list of T cell receptor beta chains from one sample in a study of a mutant IDH1 vaccine in newly diagnosed glioma. What these receptors recognize is not known. This table comes from immunoSEQ multiplex PCR, and its TCRdb copy is limited to in-frame clones, with some not included. The sample records roughly 51,000 clones, around 80% being singletons. This specimen consisted of PBMCs, obtained from a glioma patient whose treatment included an IDH1 peptide vaccine. These receptors all come from a man between 35 and 55 years old with glioma. The CDR3 runs from the conserved cysteine through the conserved F or W. D genes are given only for firm matches. A clone size is listed for some rows: how often the clone was seen (once, few, many), or a class if it is expanded.

abundance	v_gene	j_gene	d_gene	CDR3aa	CDR3nt
NA	TRBV2	TRBJ1-1	NA	CASSEARGTPNTEAFF	TGTGCCAGCAGTGAAGCGAGGGGGACACCGAACACTGAAGCTTTCTTT
once	TRBV29-1	TRBJ2-7	NA	CSVEGQAYEQYF	TGCAGCGTTGAGGGGCAGGCTTACGAGCAGTACTTC
once	TRBV1	TRBJ2-1	NA	CTSSQERGVSYNEQFF	TGCACCAGCAGCCAAGAGAGGGGGGTTTCCTACAATGAGCAGTTCTTC
NA	TRBV4-1	TRBJ2-7	NA	CASSQGDIYDPYEQYF	TGCGCCAGCAGCCAGGGGGATATCTACGACCCCTACGAGCAGTACTTC
NA	TRBV5-6	TRBJ1-2	NA	CASTTLDENYGYTF	TGTGCCAGCACCACACTCGATGAGAACTATGGCTACACCTTC
NA	TRBV19	TRBJ1-2	TRBD1	CASTGDRGRNGYTF	TGTGCCAGTACCGGGGACAGGGGAAGAAATGGCTACACCTTC
NA	TRBV9	TRBJ1-1	NA	CASSPPVGGTEAFF	TGTGCCAGCAGCCCCCCGGTAGGCGGCACTGAAGCTTTCTTT
NA	TRBV7-8	TRBJ1-1	NA	CASSLAGGNTEAFF	TGTGCCAGCAGCTTAGCGGGCGGGAACACTGAAGCTTTCTTT
NA	TRBV19	TRBJ1-5	NA	CASSQVGSGQPQHF	TGTGCCAGTAGCCAAGTCGGGAGTGGCCAGCCCCAGCATTTT
few	TRBV27	TRBJ2-7	NA	CASSFGAYGWQYF	TGTGCCAGCAGTTTCGGGGCGTATGGTTGGCAGTACTTC
NA	TRBV4-1	TRBJ1-2	NA	CASSQNLRTANYGYTF	TGCGCCAGCAGCCAAAACCTTCGGACAGCGAACTATGGCTACACCTTC
once	TRBV19	TRBJ1-5	NA	CASSIRPDSYQPQHF	TGTGCCAGTAGTATCCGCCCGGACAGCTATCAGCCCCAGCATTTT
NA	TRBV29-1	TRBJ2-7	NA	CSVRQVATYEQYF	TGCAGCGTCAGACAGGTGGCTACCTACGAGCAGTACTTC
NA	TRBV5-4	TRBJ1-4	NA	CASSSTQIRGNEKLFF	TGTGCCAGCAGCTCCACCCAGATCCGTGGAAATGAAAAACTGTTTTTT
NA	TRBV6-1	TRBJ2-7	TRBD2	CASGRGDSYEQYF	TGTGCCAGCGGGAGGGGAGACTCCTACGAGCAGTACTTC
NA	TRBV5-1	TRBJ1-2	NA	CASSLEFGYGYTF	TGCGCCAGCAGCTTGGAATTCGGCTATGGCTACACCTTC
NA	TRBV5-4	TRBJ1-2	TRBD1	CASSTGTVYGYTF	TGTGCCAGCAGCACTGGGACAGTTTATGGCTACACCTTC
NA	TRBV2	TRBJ1-1	TRBD1	CASSWGQGARTEAFF	TGTGCCAGCAGTTGGGGACAGGGGGCACGCACTGAAGCTTTCTTT
NA	TRBV5-4	TRBJ2-7	TRBD2	CASSLVVLAGEAYEQYF	TGTGCCAGCAGCTTGGTTGTACTAGCGGGGGAGGCCTACGAGCAGTACTTC
NA	TRBV27	TRBJ1-5	TRBD1	CASSSGTAGDQPQHF	TGTGCCAGCAGTTCCGGGACAGCGGGGGATCAGCCCCAGCATTTT
NA	TRBV15	TRBJ1-1	NA	CATSRDRLLEAFF	TGTGCCACCAGCAGAGACAGGTTACTTGAAGCTTTCTTT
NA	TRBV21-1	TRBJ2-3	NA	CASSMYRQGTTDTQYF	TGTGCCAGCAGCATGTATCGACAGGGAACCACAGATACGCAGTATTTT
NA	TRBV2	TRBJ1-1	TRBD1	CASSYRTGWPTEAFF	TGTGCCAGCAGTTACCGGACAGGGTGGCCCACTGAAGCTTTCTTT
once	TRBV7-2	TRBJ2-7	TRBD2	CASSFDSGGYEQYF	TGTGCCAGCAGCTTTGATAGCGGGGGTTACGAGCAGTACTTC
NA	TRBV6-1	TRBJ1-6	NA	CATLRDPGAALHF	TGTGCCACTCTTAGGGACCCAGGCGCCGCCCTCCACTTT
NA	TRBV5-1	TRBJ2-3	NA	CASSLVAGPTDTQYF	TGCGCCAGCAGCTTGGTTGCAGGACCCACAGATACGCAGTATTTT
NA	TRBV5-4	TRBJ1-1	NA	CAINNYWGNTEAFF	TGTGCCATCAATAATTATTGGGGTAACACTGAAGCTTTCTTT
NA	TRBV18	TRBJ2-2	NA	CASSPTGELFF	TGTGCCAGCTCACCGACCGGGGAGCTGTTTTTT
NA	TRBV5-8	TRBJ2-7	NA	CASRKGATYEQYF	TGTGCCAGCCGCAAAGGGGCCACCTACGAGCAGTACTTC
NA	TRBV5-1	TRBJ1-1	NA	CASSLPGGTEAFF	TGCGCCAGCAGCTTGCCCGGGGGCACTGAAGCTTTCTTT
NA	TRBV19	TRBJ1-2	TRBD1	CASSMGQGSPYGYTF	TGTGCCAGTAGTATGGGACAGGGCAGCCCCTATGGCTACACCTTC
NA	TRBV30	TRBJ2-5	TRBD2	CAWSVGLADQEAQYF	TGTGCCTGGAGTGTAGGGCTAGCGGACCAAGAGGCCCAGTACTTC
NA	TRBV18	TRBJ2-7	TRBD1	CASSPRQGVGEQYF	TGTGCCAGCTCACCTCGACAGGGAGTCGGGGAGCAGTACTTC
NA	TRBV7-2	TRBJ1-5	NA	CASSLEGFQPQHF	TGTGCCAGCAGCTTAGAAGGGTTTCAGCCCCAGCATTTT
NA	TRBV5-4	TRBJ2-6	TRBD2	CASSLSGGAYGANVLTF	TGTGCCAGCAGCTTAAGCGGGGGGGCGTATGGGGCCAACGTCCTGACTTTC
NA	TRBV25-1	TRBJ1-1	NA	CASSESRGSGAEAFF	TGTGCCAGCAGTGAATCGAGGGGGTCGGGAGCTGAAGCTTTCTTT
NA	TRBV5-1	TRBJ1-1	NA	CASSLEGMNTEAFF	TGCGCCAGCAGCTTGGAGGGGATGAACACTGAAGCTTTCTTT
NA	TRBV6-5	TRBJ1-4	NA	CASSYSARRPEKLFF	TGTGCCAGCAGTTACTCCGCGAGGAGGCCCGAAAAACTGTTTTTT
NA	TRBV29-1	TRBJ2-7	NA	CSVRESSYEQYF	TGCAGCGTTAGGGAGAGCTCCTACGAGCAGTACTTC
NA	TRBV6-1	TRBJ2-7	NA	CASIDGGKGYEQYF	TGTGCCAGCATTGACGGAGGGAAGGGCTACGAGCAGTACTTC
few	TRBV12-5	TRBJ1-5	NA	CASGLDAGQPQHF	TGTGCTAGTGGTTTGGATGCGGGTCAGCCCCAGCATTTT
NA	TRBV25-1	TRBJ1-3	NA	CASRRSSGNTIYF	TGTGCCTCTCGCCGGAGCTCTGGAAACACCATATATTTT
NA	TRBV7-9	TRBJ1-5	NA	CASSSGTFHQPQHF	TGTGCCAGCAGCTCCGGGACGTTTCATCAGCCCCAGCATTTT
NA	TRBV5-3	TRBJ1-1	NA	CARSLVIQLYTEAFF	TGTGCCAGAAGCTTGGTGATACAGCTCTACACTGAAGCTTTCTTT
NA	TRBV29-1	TRBJ2-1	TRBD2	CSCSGGASEYNEQFF	TGCAGCTGTAGCGGGGGGGCCTCCGAATACAATGAGCAGTTCTTC
NA	TRBV7-2	TRBJ2-5	NA	CASSLAGSFLRETQYF	TGTGCCAGCAGCTTAGCGGGCAGCTTTCTGCGAGAGACCCAGTACTTC
NA	TRBV6-1	TRBJ1-1	NA	CASSVGGSTEAFF	TGTGCCAGCAGTGTGGGGGGTAGCACTGAAGCTTTCTTT
NA	TRBV5-1	TRBJ2-6	TRBD2	CASSWEGGANVLTF	TGCGCCAGCAGCTGGGAGGGTGGGGCCAACGTCCTGACTTTC
NA	TRBV7-6	TRBJ1-4	TRBD1	CASSLDREEKLFF	TGTGCCAGCAGCCTGGACAGGGAAGAAAAACTGTTTTTT
once	TRBV6-1	TRBJ1-6	NA	CASSEAGRVGSPLHF	TGTGCCAGCAGTGAAGCGGGCCGGGTTGGTTCACCCCTCCACTTT
NA	TRBV7-8	TRBJ1-4	NA	CASIADDRANEKLFF	TGTGCCAGCATCGCCGACGATCGGGCTAATGAAAAACTGTTTTTT
once	TRBV5-1	TRBJ1-2	NA	CASSLGGQSYGYTF	TGCGCCAGCAGCTTGGGTGGGCAGAGCTATGGCTACACCTTC
NA	TRBV5-8	TRBJ1-6	TRBD1	CASSVVPGTGNSPLHF	TGTGCCAGCAGCGTGGTCCCCGGGACAGGGAATTCACCCCTCCACTTT
few	TRBV10-3	TRBJ2-2	NA	CAIRTTGGELFF	TGTGCCATCAGGACTACGGGCGGGGAGCTGTTTTTT
NA	TRBV10-3	TRBJ1-2	TRBD1	CAIRGTGGFYGYTF	TGTGCCATCAGGGGGACAGGGGGCTTCTATGGCTACACCTTC
NA	TRBV4-2	TRBJ2-3	TRBD2	CASSQAQRGAGTDTQYF	TGTGCCAGCAGCCAAGCCCAGCGGGGGGCGGGCACAGATACGCAGTATTTT
NA	TRBV7-9	TRBJ2-5	NA	CASSADSGWTQYF	TGTGCCAGCAGCGCGGACTCGGGTTGGACCCAGTACTTC
few	TRBV2	TRBJ2-2	TRBD1	CASSVQGHTGELFF	TGTGCCAGCAGTGTACAGGGGCACACCGGGGAGCTGTTTTTT
NA	TRBV30	TRBJ1-3	NA	CAWSRLRDTIYF	TGTGCCTGGAGTCGGCTGCGAGACACCATATATTTT
NA	TRBV2	TRBJ1-6	NA	CASSFQQARESSYNSPLHF	TGTGCCAGCAGTTTCCAGCAGGCCAGGGAGAGCTCCTATAATTCACCCCTCCACTTT